The source of this T cell receptor (beta chain) is a study of T cells after yellow fever vaccination (dated by TCRdb to about 2019). For the study in its entirety: The SMART-Seq v4 Ultra Low Input RNA kit was used to prepare libraries from fractions with low cell numbers. Bulk TCR alpha and beta repertoires were sequenced longitudinally to track T-cell clones before and after primary and booster YFV17D yellow fever vaccination. Two healthy male donors, one aged 18 to 30 and one aged 30 to 40 years, were included in the cohort. Blood samples were taken at several timepoints before and after primary and secondary immunization, and bulk PBMC replicates and cell subsets were isolated. What the research found in general, with its limitations: Only a couple of donors were included in the study, so the extent to which the findings can be generalized is limited. The secondary T-cell response was weaker than the primary response but faster, peaking on day 5 instead of day 15. Computational filtering was required because FACS-sorted repertoires could contain abundant contaminating clonotypes from the bulk population. After the booster, most of the clones that had expanded following primary vaccination were detected again (just under 97% of CD4 and around 90% of CD8), which suggests that memory was broadly maintained. A small share of clonotypes was detected in both CD4 and CD8 compartments, with the overlap likely arising from convergent recombination.

Only a few counts were recorded for this clonotype. The antigen it recognizes is unknown. Base qualities are not recorded, but no much larger clone differs from it by a single base. The CDR3 sequence holds 14 residues, the cysteine and phenylalanine included. The retained sequence is limited to the CDR3, 42 bases, with the frame set at the first base. In the germline V gene, CDR1 corresponds to MNHEY and CDR2 to SVGEGT. Cut back by 5 bases and 7 bases, the V and J ends lie 17 bases apart. TCR cDNA was made using 5'RACE template switching, a step that added a universal primer site and unique molecular identifiers. cDNA synthesis was primed from both the TCR alpha and TCR beta constant segments. Library amplification used two PCR steps, and the second PCR step added sample barcodes and sequencing adapters. Sequencing of libraries was done on Illumina HiSeq 2500 (2x100 bp) or NovaSeq (2x150 bp). As for the original processing: Reads were demultiplexed and collapsed into UMI consensus sequences with MIGEC, and V(D)J alignment was performed with MiXCR. Using edgeR on replicate PBMC samples, clonotypes were called vaccine-responding if FDR was below 0.01 and the log2 fold change was above 5 up to day 15. Each bulk clonotype was labeled CD4 or CD8 based on which sequenced repertoire, CD4 or CD8, contained the clonotype at higher abundance. Using fastp at Q25 and MiXCR, TCRdb reprocessed the public reads and kept productive beta chains. Every distinct CDR3 protein forms one entry, paired with its most common genes and DNA. TCRdb's processing, not the authors' own work, is the source of the V and J calls. The sample table contains 200,000 to 300,000 distinct CDR3 sequences; only one count was recorded for 6% to 8% of them. The ten top clones hold 1.1% of the sample.

The sample's treatment or condition label, in plain terms: live attenuated yellow fever vaccine strain. PBMCs were isolated from peripheral blood using a standard Ficoll-Paque protocol. Dynabeads CD4 and CD8 positive selection kits were used to isolate CD4 and CD8 T-cell fractions. TriZol was used to extract RNA from bulk PBMCs, CD4 and CD8 fractions, and dextramer-positive and dextramer-negative fractions. The chain uses TRBV6-2 or TRBV6-3 and TRBJ1-1, with a tentative D gene TRBD1 over 5 matching bases. The clonotype originates from a man younger than 45 who received the YFV17D yellow fever vaccine. The sample was CD4+ T cells sorted from PBMCs, taken on the day of the yellow fever booster vaccination. At the DNA level, the sequence is TGTGCCAGCAGTAAGGCCAGACAGCAGGTTGAAGCTTTCTTT. This is translated as CASSKARQQVEAFF.